This T cell receptor beta chain was captured in a study of human T cells and chemical hapten exposure. Study-level information: Weekly scalp doses of diphenylcyclopropenone were given to patients during the roughly 24-week study. General observations from the study: Once DPC sensitization occurred, TCRs above 1 in 1000 frequency showed no change.

TCRdb passed the RACE reads through MiXCR, listing each CDR3 protein once. The repertoire holds 90,000 to 140,000 distinct CDR3 sequences, with around 35% as singletons. Described time point: patch test 3, about 24 weeks after DPC sensitization. Treatment of the sample: therapeutic diphenylcyclopropenone sensitization with weekly scalp DPC. Those who donated were patients with alopecia, 18 to 70 years of age, and suitable for DPC. Worth noting for this clonotype: The antigen remains unidentified.

Specimen: whole blood, collected in connection with sensitization to the hapten diphenylcyclopropenone (DPC). This receptor was taken from a man aged 40-49 years with alopecia areata. Some clones in this sample may be carry-over from other donors' samples.

The CDR3 reads CAWNDPPNYNEQFF. The DNA for the CDR3 is TGTGCCTGGAATGACCCCCCCAACTACAATGAGCAGTTCTTC. The chain combines TRBV30 with TRBJ2-1; D unclear. Between the trimmed V and J ends, which lost 4 bases and 3 bases, there was a span of 13 bases. The V gene's germline CDR1 is GTSNPN and CDR2 SVGIG (reference sequence). The CDR3 totals 14 residues.